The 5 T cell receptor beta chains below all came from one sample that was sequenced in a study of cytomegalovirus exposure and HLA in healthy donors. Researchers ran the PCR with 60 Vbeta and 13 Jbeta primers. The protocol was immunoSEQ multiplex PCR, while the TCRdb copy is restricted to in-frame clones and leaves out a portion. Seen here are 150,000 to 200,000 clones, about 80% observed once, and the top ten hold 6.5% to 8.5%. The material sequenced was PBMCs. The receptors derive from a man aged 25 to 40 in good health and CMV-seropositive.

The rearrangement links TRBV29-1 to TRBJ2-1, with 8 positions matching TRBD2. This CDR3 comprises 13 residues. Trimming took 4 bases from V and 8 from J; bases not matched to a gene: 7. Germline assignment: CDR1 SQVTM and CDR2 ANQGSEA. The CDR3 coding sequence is TGCAGCGTTGTTCGGGAGGGACGGGATGAGCAGTTCTTC. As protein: CSVVREGRDEQFF.

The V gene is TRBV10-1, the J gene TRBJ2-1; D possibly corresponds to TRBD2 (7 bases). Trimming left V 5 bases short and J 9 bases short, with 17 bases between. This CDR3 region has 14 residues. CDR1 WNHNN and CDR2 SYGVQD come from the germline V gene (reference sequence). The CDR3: CASSHTTGGGEQFF. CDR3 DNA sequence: TGCGCCAGCAGTCACACGACAGGCGGGGGTGAGCAGTTCTTC.

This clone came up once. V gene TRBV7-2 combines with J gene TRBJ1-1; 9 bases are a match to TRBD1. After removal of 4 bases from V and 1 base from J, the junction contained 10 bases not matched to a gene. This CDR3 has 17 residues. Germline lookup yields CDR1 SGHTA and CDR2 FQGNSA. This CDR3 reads CASSSPGQGRPNTEAFF. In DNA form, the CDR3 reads TGTGCCAGCAGCTCCCCGGGACAGGGTCGTCCGAACACTGAAGCTTTCTTT.

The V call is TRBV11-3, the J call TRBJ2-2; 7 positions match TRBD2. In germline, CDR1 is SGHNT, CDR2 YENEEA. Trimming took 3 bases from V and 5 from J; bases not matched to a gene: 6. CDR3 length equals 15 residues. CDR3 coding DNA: TGTGCCAGCAGCTTCGGGCAGGGAGGGACCGGGGAGCTGTTTTTT. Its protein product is CASSFGQGGTGELFF. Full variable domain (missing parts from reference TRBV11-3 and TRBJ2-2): EAGVVQSPRYKIIEKKQPVAFWCNPISGHNTLYWYLQNLGQGPELLIRYENEEAVDDSQLPKDRFSAERLKGVDSTLKIQPAELGDSAVYLCASSFGQGGTGELFFGEGSRLTVL.

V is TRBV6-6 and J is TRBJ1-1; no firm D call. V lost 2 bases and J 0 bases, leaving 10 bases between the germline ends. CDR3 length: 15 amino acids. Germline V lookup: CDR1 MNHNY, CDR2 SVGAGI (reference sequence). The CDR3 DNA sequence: TGTGCCAGCAGTTACCTGGCAGTAATGAACACTGAAGCTTTCTTT. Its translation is CASSYLAVMNTEAFF.